This T cell receptor (beta chain) was observed in a study of T cells in localized non-small cell lung cancer. Whole-study findings and limits: Sequencing, confined to only one tumor region, leaves heterogeneity possible. In the blood, greater T cell density corresponded to longer overall survival.

It was adjacent lung free of atypia that was taken, at least 2 cm from the tumor margin. V shed 6 bases, J shed 3 bases, and the junction held 3 bases outside the gene matches. The CDR3 contains 16 residues. The germline gives CDR1 LNHDA, CDR2 SQIVND (reference sequence). Only in-frame clones appear in the TCRdb table, and some are missing; sequencing was by immunoSEQ multiplex PCR. The repertoire consists of a few thousand clones, with about 32% occurring once and the leading ten covering about 15%. Details on this clone: As yet, its antigen is unknown.

The chain recombines TRBV19 with TRBJ2-1; 15 bases fit TRBD2. This specimen consisted of normal lung tissue next to the tumor, obtained before any cancer treatment. This sequence originates from a woman aged 35-75 years with stage II squamous cell lung carcinoma. The CDR3 coding sequence is TGTGCCAGTAGACCGGGACTAGCGGGGGGCTACAATGAGCAGTTCTTC. It codes for CASRPGLAGGYNEQFF. The entire variable domain, with the rest obtained from reference TRBV19 and TRBJ2-1, is as follows: DGGITQSPKYLFRKEGQNVTLSCEQNLNHDAMYWYRQDPGQGLRLIYYSQIVNDFQKGDIAEGYSVSREKKESFPLTVTSAQKNPTAFYLCASRPGLAGGYNEQFFGPGTRLTVL.